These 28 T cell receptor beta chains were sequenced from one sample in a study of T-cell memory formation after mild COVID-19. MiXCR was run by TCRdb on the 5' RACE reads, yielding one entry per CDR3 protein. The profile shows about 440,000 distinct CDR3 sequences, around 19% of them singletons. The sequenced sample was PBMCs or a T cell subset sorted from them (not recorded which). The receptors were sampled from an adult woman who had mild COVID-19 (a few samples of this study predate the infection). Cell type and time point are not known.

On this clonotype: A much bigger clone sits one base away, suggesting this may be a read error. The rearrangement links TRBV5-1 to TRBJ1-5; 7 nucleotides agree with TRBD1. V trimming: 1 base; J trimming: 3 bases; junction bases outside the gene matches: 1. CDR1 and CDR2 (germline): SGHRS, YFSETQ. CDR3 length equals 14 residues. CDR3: CASSLTGDNQPQHF. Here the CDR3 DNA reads TGCGCCAGCAGCTTGACAGGGGACAATCAGCCCCAGCATTTT.

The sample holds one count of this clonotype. For the CDR3, the DNA is TGTGCCAGCAGTTATCGCCAGACCTACGAGCAGTACTTC. Protein sequence: CASSYRQTYEQYF. This chain joins TRBV6-5 and TRBJ2-7; no clear D gene. The CDR3 covers 13 residues. The V gene's germline CDR1 is MNHEY and CDR2 SVGAGI. The V end lost 3 bases, the J end lost 2 bases, and 8 bases lay between the germline ends.

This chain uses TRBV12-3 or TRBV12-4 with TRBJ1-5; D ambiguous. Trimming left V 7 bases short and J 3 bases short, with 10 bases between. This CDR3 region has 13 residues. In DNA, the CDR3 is TGTGCCAGCATGAGGCAGAACAATCAGCCCCAGCATTTT. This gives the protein CASMRQNNQPQHF.

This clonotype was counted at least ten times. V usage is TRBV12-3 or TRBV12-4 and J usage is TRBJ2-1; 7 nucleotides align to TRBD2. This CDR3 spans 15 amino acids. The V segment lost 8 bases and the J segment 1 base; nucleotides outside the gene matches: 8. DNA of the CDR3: TGTGCCAGCGGCAGAGCGGGATTGTCCTACAATGAGCAGTTCTTC. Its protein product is CASGRAGLSYNEQFF.

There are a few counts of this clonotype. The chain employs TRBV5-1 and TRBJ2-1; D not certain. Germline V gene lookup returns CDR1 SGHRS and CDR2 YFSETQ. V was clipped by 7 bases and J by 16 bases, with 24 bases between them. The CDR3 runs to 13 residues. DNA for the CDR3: TGCGCCAGCCGCCGACCGGAGAAACCAGGTTACTTCTTC. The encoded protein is CASRRPEKPGYFF.

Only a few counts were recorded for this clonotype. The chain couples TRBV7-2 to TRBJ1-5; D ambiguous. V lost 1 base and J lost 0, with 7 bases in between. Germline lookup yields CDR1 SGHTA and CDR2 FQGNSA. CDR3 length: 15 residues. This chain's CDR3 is CASSLDAHSNQPQHF. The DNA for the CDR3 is TGTGCCAGCAGCTTAGACGCACATAGCAATCAGCCCCAGCATTTT.

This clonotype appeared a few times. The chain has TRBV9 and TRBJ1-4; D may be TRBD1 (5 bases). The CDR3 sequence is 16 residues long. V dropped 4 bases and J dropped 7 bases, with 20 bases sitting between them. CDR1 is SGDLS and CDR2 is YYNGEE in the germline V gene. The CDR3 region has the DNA TGTGCCAGCAGCCCCCGAGGCCAGGGACTCGGTGAAAAACTGTTTTTT. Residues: CASSPRGQGLGEKLFF.

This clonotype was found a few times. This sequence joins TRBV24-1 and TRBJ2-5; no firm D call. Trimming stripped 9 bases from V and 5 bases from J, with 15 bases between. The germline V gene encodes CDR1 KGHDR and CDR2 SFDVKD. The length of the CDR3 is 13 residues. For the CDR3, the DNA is TGTGCCACCTCCTCCAACCCTCTCGAGACCCAGTACTTC. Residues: CATSSNPLETQYF.

The CDR3 nucleotides read TGTGCCAGCAGCCCGGGGAGGACTAGCGGGAGTTTCGAGCAGTACTTC. Translating it yields CASSPGRTSGSFEQYF. The gene calls are TRBV5-4 and TRBJ2-7; TRBD2 matches 13 bases. The CDR3 sequence is 16 residues long. Looked up from germline, CDR1 is SGHNT and CDR2 is YYREEE (reference sequence). The junction had 10 bases not matched to a gene; V was cut back by 4 bases and J by 6 bases.

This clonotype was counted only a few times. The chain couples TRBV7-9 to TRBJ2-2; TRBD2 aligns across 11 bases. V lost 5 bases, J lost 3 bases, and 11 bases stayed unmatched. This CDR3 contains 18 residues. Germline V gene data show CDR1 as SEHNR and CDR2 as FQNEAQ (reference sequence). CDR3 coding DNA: TGTGCCAGCAGCGATACCCTAGCGGGAGGCCGTTACACCGGGGAGCTGTTTTTT. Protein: CASSDTLAGGRYTGELFF.

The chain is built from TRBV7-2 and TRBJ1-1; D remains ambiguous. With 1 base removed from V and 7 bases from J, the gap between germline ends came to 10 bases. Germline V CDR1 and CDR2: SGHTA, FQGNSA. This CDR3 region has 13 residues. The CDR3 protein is CASSLGVHREAFF. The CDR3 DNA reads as TGTGCCAGCAGCTTAGGGGTACACCGTGAAGCTTTCTTT.

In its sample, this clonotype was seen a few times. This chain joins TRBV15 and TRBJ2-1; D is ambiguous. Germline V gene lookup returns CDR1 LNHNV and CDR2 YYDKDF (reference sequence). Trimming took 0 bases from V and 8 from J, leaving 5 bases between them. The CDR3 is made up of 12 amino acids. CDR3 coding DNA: TGTGCCACCAGCAGAGATTGGGATGAGCAGTTCTTC. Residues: CATSRDWDEQFF.

CDR3 region: CASWGPYSNQPQHF. CDR3 DNA sequence: TGTGCCAGCTGGGGGCCGTATAGCAATCAGCCCCAGCATTTT. The genes are TRBV12-3 or TRBV12-4 and TRBJ1-5, with a possible D match to TRBD1 (6 bases). V lost 8 bases to trimming and J lost 0 bases, with 11 bases between them. CDR3 length: 14 amino acids.

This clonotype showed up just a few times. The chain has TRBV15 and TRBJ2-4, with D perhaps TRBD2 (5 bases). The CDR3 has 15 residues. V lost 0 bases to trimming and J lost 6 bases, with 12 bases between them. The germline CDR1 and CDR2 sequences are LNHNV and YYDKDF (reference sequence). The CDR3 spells CATSRDRAAGNIQYF. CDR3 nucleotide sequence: TGTGCCACCAGCAGAGATCGGGCCGCGGGAAACATTCAGTACTTC.

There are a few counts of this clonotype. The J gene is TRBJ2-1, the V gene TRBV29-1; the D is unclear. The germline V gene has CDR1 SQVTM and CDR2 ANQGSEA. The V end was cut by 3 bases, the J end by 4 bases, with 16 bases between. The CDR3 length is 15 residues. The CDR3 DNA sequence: TGCAGCGTTGACGGCTTGACCACGGAATACAATGAGCAGTTCTTC. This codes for CSVDGLTTEYNEQFF.

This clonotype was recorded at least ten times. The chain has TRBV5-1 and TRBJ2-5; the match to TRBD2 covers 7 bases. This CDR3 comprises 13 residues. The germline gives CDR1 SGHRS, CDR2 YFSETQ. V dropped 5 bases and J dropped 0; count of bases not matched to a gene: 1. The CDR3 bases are TGCGCCAGCAGGGGAGGGAACCAAGAGACCCAGTACTTC. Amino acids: CASRGGNQETQYF.

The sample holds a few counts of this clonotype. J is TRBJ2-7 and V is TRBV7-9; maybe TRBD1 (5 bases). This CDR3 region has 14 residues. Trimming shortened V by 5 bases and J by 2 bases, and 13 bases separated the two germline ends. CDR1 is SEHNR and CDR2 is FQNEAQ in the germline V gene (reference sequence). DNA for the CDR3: TGTGCCAGCAGCCAACAGGACGGCGCCTACGAGCAGTACTTC. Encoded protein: CASSQQDGAYEQYF. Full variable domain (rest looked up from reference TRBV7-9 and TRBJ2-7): DTGVSQNPRHKITKRGQNVTFRCDPISEHNRLYWYRQTLGQGPEFLTYFQNEAQLEKSRLLSDRFSAERPKGSFSTLEIQRTEQGDSAMYLCASSQQDGAYEQYFGPGTRLTVT.

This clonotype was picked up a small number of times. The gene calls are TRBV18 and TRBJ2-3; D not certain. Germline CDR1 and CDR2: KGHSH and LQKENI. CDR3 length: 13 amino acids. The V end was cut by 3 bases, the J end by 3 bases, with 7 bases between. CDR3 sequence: CASSPFQTDTQYF. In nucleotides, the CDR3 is TGTGCCAGCTCACCGTTTCAGACAGATACGCAGTATTTT.

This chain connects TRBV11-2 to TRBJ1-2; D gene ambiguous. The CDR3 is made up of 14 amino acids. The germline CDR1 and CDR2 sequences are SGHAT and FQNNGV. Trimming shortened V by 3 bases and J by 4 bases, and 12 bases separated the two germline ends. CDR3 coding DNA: TGTGCCAGCAGCTTGAAGAGGCCCAGCTATGGCTACACCTTC. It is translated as CASSLKRPSYGYTF.

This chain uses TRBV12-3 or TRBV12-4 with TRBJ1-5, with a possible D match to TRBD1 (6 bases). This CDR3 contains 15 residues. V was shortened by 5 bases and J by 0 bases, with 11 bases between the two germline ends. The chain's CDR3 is CASSRQGTSNQPQHF. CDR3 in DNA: TGTGCCAGCAGTCGTCAGGGGACTAGCAATCAGCCCCAGCATTTT.

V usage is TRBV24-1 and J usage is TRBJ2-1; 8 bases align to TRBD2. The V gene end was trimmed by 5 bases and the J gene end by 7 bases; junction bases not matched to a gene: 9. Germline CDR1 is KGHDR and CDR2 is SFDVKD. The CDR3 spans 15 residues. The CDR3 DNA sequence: TGTGCCACCAGTGTGATGGCGGGAGGTGTTAATGAGCAGTTCTTC. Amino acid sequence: CATSVMAGGVNEQFF.

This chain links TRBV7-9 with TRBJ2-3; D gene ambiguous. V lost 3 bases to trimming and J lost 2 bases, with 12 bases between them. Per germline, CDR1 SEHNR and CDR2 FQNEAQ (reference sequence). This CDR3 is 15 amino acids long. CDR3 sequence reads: CASSLGWGSTDTQYF. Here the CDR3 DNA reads TGTGCCAGCAGCTTGGGTTGGGGATCCACAGATACGCAGTATTTT.

CDR3 residues: CASSLGTVGEQYF. The CDR3 nucleotides read TGTGCCAGCAGCCTTGGGACCGTTGGGGAGCAGTACTTC. V is TRBV3-1 and J is TRBJ2-7; either TRBD1 or TRBD2 may supply D (5 bases each). Germline V gene sequence: CDR1 LGHDT, CDR2 YNNKEL (reference sequence). Trimming cost V 4 bases and J 7 bases, with 14 bases left between them. There are 13 residues in the CDR3.

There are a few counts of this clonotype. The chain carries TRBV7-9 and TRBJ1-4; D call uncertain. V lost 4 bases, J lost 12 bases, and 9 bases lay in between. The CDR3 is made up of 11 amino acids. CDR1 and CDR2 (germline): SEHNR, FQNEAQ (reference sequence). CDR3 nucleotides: TGTGCCAGCAGCTCGAATGGGGAACTGTTTTTT. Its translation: CASSSNGELFF.

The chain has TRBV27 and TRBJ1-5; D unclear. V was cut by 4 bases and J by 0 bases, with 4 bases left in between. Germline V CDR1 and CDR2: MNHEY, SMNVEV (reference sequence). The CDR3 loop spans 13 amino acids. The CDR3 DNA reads TGTGCCAGCAGTTACACTAGCAATCAGCCCCAGCATTTT. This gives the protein CASSYTSNQPQHF.

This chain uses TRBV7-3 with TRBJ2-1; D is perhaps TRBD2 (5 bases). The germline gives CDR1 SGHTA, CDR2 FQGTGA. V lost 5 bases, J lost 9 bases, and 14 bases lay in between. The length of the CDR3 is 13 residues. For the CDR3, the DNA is TGTGCCAGCAGCACCCTCCCCCGGGGTGAGCAGTTCTTC. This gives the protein CASSTLPRGEQFF.

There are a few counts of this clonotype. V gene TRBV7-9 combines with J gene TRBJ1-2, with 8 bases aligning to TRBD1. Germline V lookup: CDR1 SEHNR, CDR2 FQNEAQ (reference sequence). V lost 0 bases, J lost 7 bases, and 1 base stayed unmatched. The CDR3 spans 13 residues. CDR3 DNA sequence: TGTGCCAGCAGCTTAGCCAGGGGGCGTGGCTACACCTTC. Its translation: CASSLARGRGYTF.

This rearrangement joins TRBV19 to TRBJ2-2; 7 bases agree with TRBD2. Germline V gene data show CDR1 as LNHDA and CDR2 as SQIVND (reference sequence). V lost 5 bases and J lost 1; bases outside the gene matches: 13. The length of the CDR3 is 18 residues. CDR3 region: CASSPPSRQRGNTGELFF. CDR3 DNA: TGTGCCAGTAGTCCCCCGTCGCGACAGCGGGGGAACACCGGGGAGCTGTTTTTT.